This T cell receptor (beta chain) was captured by sequencing in a study of T cells after yellow fever vaccination. Notes on the study in general: Once the booster was given, most primary-vaccination clones reappeared, at 95% to 98% for CD4 and around 90% for CD8. FACS-sorted repertoires could harbor abundant contaminating bulk-population clonotypes. On re-exposure, the response was weaker but peaked faster, at day 5 versus 15.

A process of 5'RACE template switching, which added a universal primer site and UMIs, was used to make TCR cDNA. TCRdb processed the 5' RACE reads anew with MiXCR; each CDR3 protein has one entry. The data hold hundreds of thousands of distinct CDR3 sequences, with 3.6% observed a single time. In this sample, this clonotype turned up many times. The antigen remains undetermined. Germline CDR1 SGHRS, CDR2 YFSETQ. V lost 4 bases and J lost 0, with 17 bases in between. The CDR3 consists of 17 residues. The V gene is TRBV5-1, the J gene TRBJ2-1; the D is unclear. The TCR sequence derives from a man between 18 and 29 years old who received the YFV17D yellow fever vaccine. Specimen: PBMCs, collected on the day of the yellow fever booster vaccination. CDR3 DNA: TGCGCCAGCAGCCTGGAAGCCGACTCGAGCTCCTACAATGAGCAGTTCTTC. Its translation is CASSLEADSSSYNEQFF.